The entry that follows covers one T cell receptor (beta chain) sequence. Its antigen remains unidentified. No much larger clonotype is one base removed from it; base qualities were not supplied. The data were taken from a study of blood T cell repertoires in COVID-19 (dated by TCRdb to 2020 to 2021). Concerning the study at large: The collaborator samples originated in the United States, Italy and Spain and spanned the acute and convalescent phases of COVID-19. The prospective study material was composed of cDNA or gDNA derived from T cells, B-cell-depleted T cells, or PBMCs. Deeply sampled blood TCRbeta repertoires from subjects exposed to, actively infected with, or recovered from COVID-19 were included in the dataset. A freely available public database, intended as a resource for researchers studying the immune response to SARS-CoV-2, is where the repertoires were released. The samples were drawn from the first 160 participants of the ongoing ImmuneRACE study and from under 1,500 subjects provided by 6 global collaborators. A de-identified subject ID, COVID-19 status, age in years and sex were almost always included in the sample metadata. HLA class I and class II types, where available, came from metadata supplied by the sample provider rather than from assay-based typing.

The immunoSEQ Assay, a bias-controlled multiplex PCR, was used to amplify TCRbeta CDR3 regions from genomic DNA. Per the authors' processing: Nucleated cell counts per sample were estimated from amplification of reference gene primers within the assay. To quantify the absolute abundance of each unique TCRbeta CDR3 rearrangement, sequence reads were collapsed and filtered. For each sample, productive Simpson clonality was calculated as the square root of Simpson's diversity index across productive rearrangements. The table comes from immuneACCESS by way of TCRdb, which keeps in-frame sequences with V and J called. Part of the clones is missing from these tables; in studies checked, under half for an unresolved V gene and the rest for unknown reasons. D and trimming were read from the DNA, whereas the V and J calls and clone size are those reported in that table. The sample table shows more than 150,000 clones, and around 80% are seen once. The ten largest clonotypes hold 2.8% of the sample.

Based on the germline V gene, the CDR1 and CDR2 sequences are MRHNA and SNTAGT. Deletion took 8 bases off V and 4 bases off J, with a span of 12 bases between the germline ends. Reading from cysteine to phenylalanine, the CDR3 counts 12 amino acids. Here the CDR3 DNA is all that survives: 36 bases in frame from base 1. Each collaborating institution followed its own protocols to collect whole blood in K2EDTA tubes. For TCRbeta analysis, collaborators shipped samples as frozen whole blood, isolated PBMCs, or DNA extracted from either of those sample types. The full study reports these points: How much clinical and demographic metadata was included differed by source and by participant, and the metadata was provided uncurated.

The sample taken for sequencing was peripheral blood. The sequence was collected from a woman older than 75 with active or convalescent COVID-19. In this chain, TRBV6-4 is recombined with TRBJ2-7, and the D gene may be TRBD2, 5 bases matching. The CDR3 corresponds to CASAPRRYEQYF. The DNA sequence reads TGTGCCAGCGCCCCCCGGAGGTACGAGCAGTACTTC.